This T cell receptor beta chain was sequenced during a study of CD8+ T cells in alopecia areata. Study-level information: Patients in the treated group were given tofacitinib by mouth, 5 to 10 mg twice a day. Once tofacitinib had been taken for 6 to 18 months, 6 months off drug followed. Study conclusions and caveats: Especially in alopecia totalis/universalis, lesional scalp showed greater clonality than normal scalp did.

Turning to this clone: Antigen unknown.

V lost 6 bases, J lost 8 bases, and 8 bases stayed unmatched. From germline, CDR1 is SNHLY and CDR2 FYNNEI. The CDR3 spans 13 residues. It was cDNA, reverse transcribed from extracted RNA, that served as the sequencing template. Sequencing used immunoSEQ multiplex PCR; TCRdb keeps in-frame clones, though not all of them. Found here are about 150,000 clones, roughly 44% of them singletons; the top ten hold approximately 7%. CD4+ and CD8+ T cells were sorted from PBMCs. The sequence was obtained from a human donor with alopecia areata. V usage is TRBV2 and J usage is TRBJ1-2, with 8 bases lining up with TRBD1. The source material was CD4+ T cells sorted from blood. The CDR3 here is CASRTGQGDGYTF. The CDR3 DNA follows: TGTGCCAGCAGAACCGGACAGGGAGACGGCTACACCTTC.